The following is a T cell receptor beta chain sequence with its context. The data were obtained in a study of blood T cell repertoires in COVID-19. Looking at the study overall: Sources were T cells, B-cell-depleted T cells, or PBMCs; the material itself was cDNA or gDNA.

Assay: immunoSEQ multiplex PCR; the TCRdb copy retains only in-frame clones and omits some. The sample records nearly 350,000 clones, more than 85% being singletons. Enrollees, roughly 18 to 90 years old, lived in about two dozen US areas. Before being deemed recovered, Cohort 3 donors had two negative PCRs, clearance, or symptom resolution. Losses at the gene ends were 4 bases for V and 5 bases for J; bases not matched to a gene: 2. This CDR3 region has 13 residues. Germline CDR1 and CDR2: LNHDA and SQIVND (reference sequence). Sequenced sample: PBMCs or T cells enriched from blood (not recorded which). V usage is TRBV19 and J usage is TRBJ1-5; 7 bases match TRBD1. The source of this sequence is a woman under 40 who had recovered from COVID-19. This CDR3 is CASSTDRDQPQHF. CDR3 nucleotide sequence: TGTGCCAGTAGTACCGACAGGGATCAGCCCCAGCATTTT.